This T cell receptor (beta chain) was sequenced in a study of blood T cell repertoires in COVID-19. As for the study in general: Some COVID-19 samples were acute and others convalescent; all came from the United States, Italy and Spain. The cDNA or gDNA used as material had been derived from T cells, B-cell-depleted T cells, or PBMCs.

The CDR3 has 17 residues. The V gene's germline CDR1 is SGHDN and CDR2 FVKESK. V lost 1 base, J lost 4 bases, and 7 bases stayed unmatched. The authors' processing: The assay estimated nucleated cells by amplifying reference gene primers. Clones were read by immunoSEQ multiplex PCR, and TCRdb kept only the in-frame ones, dropping some. The V and J calls and the clone size are those of that table, but D and trimming were determined from the DNA. The sample lists over 110,000 clones; about 86% were seen once. The gene calls are TRBV14 and TRBJ2-2, with TRBD1 identical over 9 bases. This receptor was obtained from a human donor in a cohort sampled during active COVID-19. Sequencing was done on a sample of peripheral blood. CDR3 nucleotide sequence: TGTGCCAGCAGCCAAGTCTTAGGACAGGGGAGCACCGGGGAGCTGTTTTTT. Encoded protein: CASSQVLGQGSTGELFF. The full variable domain, rest sourced from reference TRBV14 and TRBJ2-2, is EAGVTQFPSHSVIEKGQTVTLRCDPISGHDNLYWYRRVMGKEIKFLLHFVKESKQDESGMPNNRFLAERTGGTYSTLKVQPAELEDSGVYFCASSQVLGQGSTGELFFGEGSRLTVL.